This record looks at one TCR beta chain sequence and its context. CDR1 is SGHDT and CDR2 is YYEEEE in the germline V gene. V gave up 3 bases and J gave up 2 bases, with 14 bases separating them. The CDR3 is made up of 15 amino acids. Only in-frame clones appear in the TCRdb table, and some are missing; sequencing was by immunoSEQ multiplex PCR. Altogether 26,000 or so clones are present, more than 70% being singletons, with the ten largest covering approximately 15%. The data belong to a study of OX40 agonist ivuxolimab in advanced cancers. This TCR derives from an adult with an advanced solid tumor such as melanoma, head and neck, liver or kidney cancer. The gene calls are TRBV5-6 and TRBJ1-2; D not resolved. Source: CD4+ or CD8+ T cells sorted from blood, taken in a trial of the OX40 agonist ivuxolimab. This chain's CDR3 is CASSSDRSLNYGYTF. The CDR3 nucleotides are TGTGCCAGCAGCTCGGACCGCAGCCTCAACTATGGCTACACCTTC.